This T cell receptor beta chain was observed in a study of T cells in Graves' hyperthyroidism and ophthalmopathy (dated by TCRdb to about 2019). Regarding the study in general: Peripheral blood samples were taken at initial diagnosis, before any treatment was given. The study also compared thyroid tissue and blood T-cell repertoires from five or six Graves' hyperthyroidism patients. Whether ophthalmopathy could be predicted prospectively was tested in an independent validation cohort made up of 18 to 20 hyperthyroidism patients plus 17 patients who later progressed to ophthalmopathy. For training and testing, the 100 patients in the discovery cohort were randomly divided in a 7:3 ratio. TCR V-J signatures able to tell the groups apart were searched for in a discovery cohort of about a hundred patients, of whom 43 had Graves' ophthalmopathy and around 56 had stable Graves' hyperthyroidism. After sampling, hyperthyroidism patients received methimazole starting at 30 mg daily, and ophthalmopathy patients received high-dose intravenous methylprednisolone. According to the paper, TCR Vbeta CDR3 sequencing was carried out on over 130 peripheral blood samples, which came from approximately 43 ophthalmopathy, approximately 78 hyperthyroidism and roughly 17 progressor patients. Overall study results and their limits: Sample size was not statistically predetermined, and blinding of investigators to group allocation was not performed. In cross-validation, a model built on a 13 V-J signature told ophthalmopathy apart from stable hyperthyroidism with about 90% sensitivity and approximately 81% specificity, and in testing the same model reached 80%/75%. In validation, the model predicted progression to ophthalmopathy a median of about 6.8 months before onset, with roughly 71% sensitivity and about 72% specificity. Most expanded thyroid clonotypes (frequency above 0.001) were also found in blood, which suggests that blood repertoires may mirror thyroid immune responses.

This clonotype occurred many times. The target of this receptor is not known. Base-call qualities are not available, and no considerably larger clone is one nucleotide away. The CDR3 sequence holds 14 residues, the cysteine and phenylalanine included. The only DNA kept is the CDR3, 42 bases in frame from the first base. The germline ends are 5 bases apart after V is trimmed by 1 base and J by 1 base. From a lookup of the germline V gene, CDR1 and CDR2 are SGHTA and FQGNSA. Amplification of TCR beta CDR3 regions was carried out from RNA transcripts. For the first round of RT-PCR on the TCR CDR3, the HTBI primer set was used together with the Qiagen OneStep RT-PCR kit. Libraries were constructed in a second round of multiplex PCR, after which size selection and purification were performed. Paired-end sequencing of the libraries was performed with 100 bp reads on an Illumina HiSeq2000. For the original study's pipeline: SOAPnuke was used to process the raw data, throwing out any read that contained adapters or uncalled bases, had a mean Phred below 15, or lacked an exact constant-primer or identifier match. High-quality paired reads were merged using COPE v1.2.5, and each unique nucleotide sequence was defined as a clonotype. MiTCR v1.1 was used to align clonotypes to the IMGT TRBV, TRBD and TRBJ reference segments. The analysis was restricted to V-J combinations with a frequency above 0.0001, which together covered about 99% of the repertoires. The TCS score was defined as the ratio of F50 (clonal expansion) to E x V (chaos), calculated using BLOSUM62-based TCRdist between CDR3 peptides within each V-J. Welch's t-statistics and random forest reduced approximately 520 V-J features to some 14, which were used in a naive Bayes classifier (R e1071). The raw public data were reprocessed by TCRdb itself: fastp quality trimming at Q25, MiXCR clonotype calling, in-frame beta chains only. When rows share a CDR3 protein, they turn into one entry using the most common DNA and genes. These V and J calls are TCRdb output, not the study's own analysis. The sample table lists about 290,000 distinct CDR3 sequences, 13% of them with a count of one. 6% to 8% of the sample belongs to the ten largest clones.

Hyperthyroidism patients were newly diagnosed, had a disease duration of under 2 months, and were aged 18 to 65 years. The study excluded patients with uncontrolled infections, other autoimmune diseases, pregnancy or lactation. Diagnoses were established on the basis of clinical symptoms, serum thyroxine and TRAb, thyroid ultrasound, and orbital computed tomography. For progressor patients, blood was drawn at the first diagnosis of hyperthyroidism, before any ophthalmopathy symptoms had appeared. PBMCs were separated from 10 ml of fresh peripheral blood using Ficoll-Paque density gradient centrifugation. Patients classed as progressors first received a Graves' hyperthyroidism diagnosis and then went on to develop ophthalmopathy during follow-up. Total RNA was extracted with Trizol reagent, and quality was checked on an Agilent 2100 Bioanalyzer.

The V and J genes are TRBV7-2 and TRBJ1-5, with no reliable assignment of the D segment. This TCR derives from a woman aged 25 to 39 with Graves' hyperthyroidism that later progressed to Graves' ophthalmopathy. The sequencing sample was made of blood. The CDR3 corresponds to CASSLDASNQPQHF. The nucleotide sequence is TGTGCCAGCAGCTTAGACGCCAGCAATCAGCCCCAGCATTTT.